This T cell receptor beta chain was recorded in a study of T cells expressing NK-cell markers. The CDR3 is 15 residues long. Germline V gives CDR1 SEHNR, CDR2 FQNEAQ (reference sequence). TCRdb re-called the 5' RACE reads, yielding one record per CDR3 amino acid sequence without DNA. The repertoire table contains 550,000 to 600,000 distinct CDR3 sequences. The receptor comes from a man aged 18 to 30 in good health. The sample comprised blood T cells: a sorted CD56 or NKG2C T cell subset, CD4+ or CD8+ T cells, or bulk PBMC T cells (not recorded which). V usage is TRBV7-9 and J usage is TRBJ2-1. CDR3 loop: CASTVTTLRNNEQFF. The full variable domain, with the rest looked up from reference TRBV7-9 and TRBJ2-1, is DTGVSQNPRHKITKRGQNVTFRCDPISEHNRLYWYRQTLGQGPEFLTYFQNEAQLEKSRLLSDRFSAERPKGSFSTLEIQRTEQGDSAMYLCASTVTTLRNNEQFFGPGTRLTVL.